The 10 T cell receptor beta chains reported below all come from one sample, sequenced in a study of T cell responses to AZD1222 COVID-19 vaccine (dated by TCRdb to about 2021). The library was prepared using the immunoSEQ multiplex PCR assay. The source is immuneACCESS, and TCRdb retained only in-frame sequences with V and J called. Part of the clones is not carried over; for the studies checked, unresolved V genes explain less than half of this, and the remainder is unexplained. Recorded for this sample are under 80,000 clones; roughly 78% of them occurred a single time. The top ten clonotypes cover more than 20% of the sample. The time point label for this specimen denotes: baseline before first vaccination. This specimen's treatment or condition label, interpreted: meningococcal conjugate vaccine given as trial control. The material sequenced was peripheral blood, taken on day 0 of MenACWY control vaccination. The receptors were sampled from an adult in good health.

V gene TRBV9 combines with J gene TRBJ2-2; 8 bases map to TRBD2. In germline, CDR1 is SGDLS, CDR2 YYNGEE. After removal of 2 bases from V and 7 bases from J, the junction contained 10 bases not matched to a gene. The CDR3 loop spans 16 amino acids. CDR3 sequence reads: CASSVGGLAGGGELFF. CDR3 DNA sequence: TGTGCCAGCAGCGTCGGCGGACTAGCTGGTGGCGGGGAGCTGTTTTTT.

The chain has TRBV4-3 and TRBJ2-5; 8 bases align to TRBD2. Trimming took 2 bases from V and 7 from J; bases not matched to a gene: 3. Germline V gives CDR1 LGHNA, CDR2 YSLEER. This CDR3 is built from 13 residues. This CDR3 is CASSQIAGLTQYF. CDR3 bases: TGCGCCAGCAGCCAAATAGCGGGGTTGACCCAGTACTTC.

The V and J genes are TRBV2 and TRBJ1-2; D remains ambiguous. This CDR3 is 15 amino acids long. Trimming removed 3 bases from V and 7 bases from J, with 18 bases in between. In germline, CDR1 is SNHLY, CDR2 FYNNEI. The CDR3 loop reads CASSDQGPTSSGYTF. The CDR3 DNA sequence: TGTGCCAGCAGTGACCAAGGACCTACCTCAAGTGGCTACACCTTC. Using reference TRBV2 and TRBJ1-2 for the parts outside the CDR3, the full variable domain is EPEVTQTPSHQVTQMGQEVILRCVPISNHLYFYWYRQILGQKVEFLVSFYNNEISEKSEIFDDQFSVERPDGSNFTLKIRSTKLEDSAMYFCASSDQGPTSSGYTFGSGTRLTVV.

The chain is built from TRBV5-1 and TRBJ2-1, with 8 bases fitting TRBD2. Per germline, CDR1 SGHRS and CDR2 YFSETQ. J lost 8 bases, V lost 6 bases, and 10 bases had no gene match. The CDR3 extends over 14 amino acids. The CDR3 DNA sequence: TGCGCCAGCAAAAGCGGGAGCTGGATGGATGAGCAGTTCTTC. Translation: CASKSGSWMDEQFF. The full variable domain, in which reference TRBV5-1 and TRBJ2-1 provide the parts outside the CDR3, is KAGVTQTPRYLIKTRGQQVTLSCSPISGHRSVSWYQQTPGQGLQFLFEYFSETQRNKGNFPGRFSGRQFSNSRSEMNVSTLELGDSALYLCASKSGSWMDEQFFGPGTRLTVL.

The V gene is TRBV11-2, the J gene TRBJ2-7; D gene unclear. The CDR3 totals 12 residues. V dropped 1 base and J dropped 2 bases, with 3 bases sitting between them. CDR1 and CDR2 from the germline V gene are SGHAT and FQNNGV. The CDR3 protein is CASSLGAYEQYF. The CDR3 DNA reads as TGTGCCAGCAGCTTAGGGGCCTACGAGCAGTACTTC.

In DNA form, the CDR3 reads TGTGCCAGCAGCCCCCCTCGCCCCCAGGGAGGGGAGACCCAGTACTTC. Amino acid sequence: CASSPPRPQGGETQYF. This chain joins TRBV11-2 and TRBJ2-5; 7 bases match TRBD2. This CDR3 has 16 amino acids. Germline V gene lookup returns CDR1 SGHAT and CDR2 FQNNGV. V was clipped by 5 bases and J by 5 bases; unmatched bases: 14. Variable domain in full (rest from reference TRBV11-2 and TRBJ2-5): EAGVAQSPRYKIIEKRQSVAFWCNPISGHATLYWYQQILGQGPKLLIQFQNNGVVDDSQLPKDRFSAERLKGVDSTLKIQPAKLEDSAVYLCASSPPRPQGGETQYFGPGTRLLVL.

V and J are TRBV4-1 and TRBJ1-1, with D unresolved. CDR1 is MGHRA and CDR2 is YSYEKL in the germline V gene. V dropped 6 bases and J dropped 0 bases, with 11 bases sitting between them. The CDR3 runs 14 residues. The CDR3 loop reads CASRQPGVNTEAFF. The CDR3 region has the DNA TGCGCCAGCAGACAACCTGGGGTGAACACTGAAGCTTTCTTT.

This rearrangement joins TRBV7-2 to TRBJ1-2; D may be TRBD1 (5 bases). The germline V and J ends were trimmed by 5 bases and 2 bases, with 15 bases remaining between them. CDR1 and CDR2 (germline): SGHTA, FQGNSA. The CDR3 is 15 amino acids. The CDR3 reads CASSPFLAGNYGYTF. CDR3 coding DNA: TGTGCCAGCAGCCCCTTCCTGGCAGGGAACTATGGCTACACCTTC.

The chain is built from TRBV27 and TRBJ2-2; D not resolved. The CDR3 has 14 amino acids. With 2 bases removed from V and 1 base from J, the gap between germline ends came to 5 bases. CDR1 and CDR2 (germline): MNHEY, SMNVEV (reference sequence). This CDR3 is CASSLLGNTGELFF. The CDR3 DNA reads as TGTGCCAGCAGTTTACTCGGGAACACCGGGGAGCTGTTTTTT.

The V gene is TRBV5-6, the J gene TRBJ2-3; 8 nucleotides line up with TRBD1. Germline loops: CDR1 SGHDT, CDR2 YYEEEE. The CDR3 spans 15 residues. The V and J ends lost 4 bases and 8 bases, in that order; junction bases with no gene match: 12. Written as DNA, the CDR3 is TGTGCCAGCAGCGCCAGGGGGCGCGCAAGCTTTACGCAGTATTTT. Its protein product is CASSARGRASFTQYF.